This T cell receptor (beta chain) was sequenced during a study of sequential checkpoint blockade in melanoma. Turning to the study itself: Each arm's sequence ended with maintenance nivolumab.

Profiled with immunoSEQ multiplex PCR; TCRdb holds only in-frame clones, not every one. The sample holds under 15,000 clones, roughly 24% seen once. V lost 2 bases and J 4 bases, leaving 3 bases between the germline ends. Germline V gene data show CDR1 as ENHRY and CDR2 as SYGVKD. This CDR3 region has 12 residues. There are many counts of this clone. This sample's treatment: randomized to nivolumab then ipilimumab (arm A) or the reverse (arm B). Source: tumor tissue (inferred from file names), taken from a patient given nivolumab and ipilimumab in sequence. The chain employs TRBV10-3 and TRBJ1-5; D not resolved. The receptor's source is a human donor with melanoma. CDR3: CAISEPNQPQHF. The CDR3 coding sequence is TGTGCCATCAGTGAGCCTAATCAGCCCCAGCATTTT.